Listed below are T cell receptor beta chains from one sample, sequenced in a study of sequential checkpoint blockade in melanoma. This table comes from immunoSEQ multiplex PCR, and its TCRdb copy is limited to in-frame clones, with some not included. The sample has 8,900 or so clones; about nine tenths are singletons. The starting material was CD8+ T cells sorted from blood (inferred from file names), obtained from a patient given nivolumab and ipilimumab in sequence. These receptors all stem from a human donor with melanoma. Each CDR3 is given with its conserved first and last residue. The D gene is left open where the match is weak. For some rows the clone size is stated as once, few or many, or as a class when expanded; others skip it.

D gene,clone size,V gene,J gene,CDR3 protein,CDR3 DNA
NA,NA,TRBV7-8,TRBJ2-5,CASSLWGHVQETQYF,TGTGCCAGCAGCCTCTGGGGGCACGTCCAAGAGACCCAGTACTTC
TRBD1,NA,TRBV27,TRBJ2-7,CASSLQGAMEQYF,TGTGCCAGCAGTTTACAGGGGGCGATGGAGCAGTACTTC
TRBD2,once,TRBV9,TRBJ2-7,CASSPRLAGVYEQYF,TGTGCCAGCAGCCCCCGACTAGCGGGAGTCTACGAGCAGTACTTC
TRBD1,NA,TRBV5-4,TRBJ1-1,CASSFGTGNTEAFF,TGTGCCAGCAGCTTCGGGACAGGCAACACTGAAGCTTTCTTT
TRBD1,NA,TRBV27,TRBJ2-7,CASSGPGQGPEQYF,TGTGCCAGCAGCGGACCGGGACAGGGCCCCGAGCAGTACTTC
NA,once,TRBV5-1,TRBJ1-1,CASSLAFRENTEAFF,TGCGCCAGCAGCTTGGCGTTCAGGGAGAACACTGAAGCTTTCTTT
TRBD2,NA,TRBV7-2,TRBJ2-7,CASSIAGLSYEQYF,TGTGCCAGCAGCATAGCGGGACTTTCCTACGAGCAGTACTTC
NA,NA,TRBV4-1,TRBJ1-2,CASSPQGGVYGYTF,TGCGCCAGCAGCCCACAGGGAGGGGTCTATGGCTACACCTTC
NA,NA,TRBV7-8,TRBJ2-7,CASSLLWTTYEQYF,TGTGCCAGCAGCTTACTTTGGACAACCTACGAGCAGTACTTC
TRBD1,NA,TRBV4-1,TRBJ2-1,CASSQTGGWNEQFF,TGCGCCAGCAGCCAAACAGGGGGCTGGAATGAGCAGTTCTTC
NA,NA,TRBV27,TRBJ2-3,CASSRQVRDTQYF,TGTGCCAGCAGTCGACAGGTACGGGATACGCAGTATTTT
NA,NA,TRBV7-2,TRBJ2-1,CASSSLALQFF,TGTGCCAGCAGCTCCCTAGCTTTGCAGTTCTTC
NA,NA,TRBV15,TRBJ2-6,CATSRDRGGANVLTF,TGTGCCACCAGCAGAGACAGGGGTGGGGCCAACGTCCTGACTTTC
NA,NA,TRBV19,TRBJ1-1,CASSILVSNTEAFF,TGTGCCAGTAGTATATTAGTGTCGAACACTGAAGCTTTCTTT
TRBD1,NA,TRBV4-1,TRBJ2-7,CASSGQGGYEQYF,TGCGCCAGCAGCGGACAGGGGGGCTACGAGCAGTACTTC
TRBD1,NA,TRBV9,TRBJ1-3,CASSPRTGVSGNTIYF,TGTGCCAGCAGCCCACGAACAGGGGTCTCTGGAAACACCATATATTTT
NA,once,TRBV28,TRBJ2-7,CASSFSQGSYEQYF,TGTGCCAGCAGTTTCAGTCAGGGCTCCTACGAGCAGTACTTC
TRBD2,once,TRBV7-2,TRBJ2-2,CASSPLAGTGELFF,TGTGCCAGCAGCCCCCTAGCGGGAACCGGGGAGCTGTTTTTT
NA,NA,TRBV21-1,TRBJ1-5,CASSKTGQGCHQPQHF,TGTGCCAGCAGCAAAACGGGACAGGGTTGCCATCAGCCCCAGCATTTT
NA,NA,TRBV6-4,TRBJ2-3,CASSDEADTDTQYF,TGTGCCAGCAGTGACGAAGCGGACACAGATACGCAGTATTTT
TRBD1,NA,TRBV5-1,TRBJ2-7,CASSVTGGSYEQYF,TGCGCCAGCAGCGTTACAGGGGGGTCCTACGAGCAGTACTTC
NA,NA,TRBV4-1,TRBJ2-7,CASSQVLAISYEQYF,TGCGCCAGCAGCCAAGTCCTCGCTATCTCCTACGAGCAGTACTTC
TRBD1,NA,TRBV29-1,TRBJ2-7,CSVDGQGAGEQYF,TGCAGCGTTGATGGACAGGGGGCGGGGGAGCAGTACTTC
NA,NA,TRBV25-1,TRBJ1-2,CASNPEWTAIFLIYGYTF,TGTGCCAGCAACCCTGAATGGACAGCAATCTTCCTAATCTATGGCTACACCTTC
TRBD1,NA,TRBV6-6,TRBJ1-3,CASSLSGGRNTIYF,TGTGCCAGCAGTTTATCAGGGGGTCGAAACACCATATATTTT
NA,NA,TRBV10-3,TRBJ1-2,CAILGPGENGYTF,TGTGCCATCTTGGGCCCCGGGGAAAATGGCTACACCTTC
TRBD1,NA,TRBV4-1,TRBJ2-7,CASSQSPGGSYEQYF,TGCGCCAGCAGCCAATCCCCAGGGGGATCCTACGAGCAGTACTTC
NA,once,TRBV5-6,TRBJ1-5,CASSRGNQPQHF,TGTGCCAGCTCACGGGGCAATCAGCCCCAGCATTTT
NA,once,TRBV5-4,TRBJ1-1,CASSLTEMNTEAFF,TGTGCCAGCAGCTTGACAGAGATGAACACTGAAGCTTTCTTT
NA,NA,TRBV5-1,TRBJ1-1,CASSTGLNTEAFF,TGCGCCAGCAGCACAGGGTTGAACACTGAAGCTTTCTTT
NA,NA,TRBV6-5,TRBJ1-2,CASSYSLGHPNYGYTF,TGTGCCAGCAGTTACTCTCTGGGACATCCCAACTATGGCTACACCTTC
NA,NA,TRBV28,TRBJ1-1,CAACGTGDQNTEAFF,TGTGCCGCATGCGGGACGGGGGACCAGAACACTGAAGCTTTCTTT
NA,NA,TRBV7-6,TRBJ2-7,CASSPTGSYEQYF,TGTGCCAGCAGCCCGACAGGATCGTACGAGCAGTACTTC
NA,NA,TRBV6-5,TRBJ2-7,CASRTPQDTYEQYF,TGTGCCAGCAGGACCCCTCAGGACACCTACGAGCAGTACTTC
TRBD1,NA,TRBV7-3,TRBJ2-7,CASSLGQGHEQYF,TGTGCCAGCAGCTTGGGACAGGGCCACGAGCAGTACTTC
NA,NA,TRBV21-1,TRBJ2-1,CASPTSGRDEQFF,TGTGCCAGCCCGACTAGCGGGCGGGATGAGCAGTTCTTC
NA,NA,TRBV7-6,TRBJ1-5,CASSLVRVDQPQHF,TGTGCCAGCAGCTTAGTCAGGGTGGATCAGCCCCAGCATTTT
NA,NA,TRBV19,TRBJ1-1,CASSIGTSMNTEAFF,TGTGCCAGTAGTATAGGGACATCCATGAACACTGAAGCTTTCTTT
NA,NA,TRBV7-9,TRBJ2-2,CASRSISLAGFGELFF,TGTGCCAGCAGATCGATCAGTCTAGCCGGTTTCGGGGAGCTGTTTTTT
NA,NA,TRBV4-2,TRBJ2-7,CASSQGEGDYEQYF,TGTGCCAGCAGCCAAGGTGAAGGGGATTACGAGCAGTACTTC
TRBD1,few,TRBV7-8,TRBJ1-5,CASSPSGQGLTWAQHF,TGTGCCAGCAGCCCCTCAGGACAGGGCCTAACTTGGGCCCAGCATTTT